Listed here is a single TCR beta chain. This entry belongs to a study of T cells in tuberculosis. TCRdb's copy holds only in-frame clones and misses some; the assay was immunoSEQ multiplex PCR. This sample has 88,000 or so clones, with roughly 90% found just once. Cells were sorted from thawed PBMC rested overnight and stained with GMM-loaded CD1B tetramer, viability dye and anti-CD3. CD1B tetramers were loaded with Rhodococcus equi-derived C32 glucose monomycolate. Sequencing was done on a sample of CD1b-GMM tetramer-negative cells sorted from PBMCs. The source is an adult woman with latent tuberculosis.

The CDR3 protein is CASSPDSNEQYV. DNA of the CDR3: TGTGCCAGCAGCCCGGACAGCAACGAGCAGTACGTC. This chain links TRBV28 with TRBJ2-7, with a weak D call TRBD1 (6 bases). V dropped 6 bases and J dropped 5 bases, with 11 bases sitting between them. This CDR3 region has 12 residues. The germline V gene has CDR1 MDHEN and CDR2 SYDVKM.